This T cell receptor beta chain was captured in a study of shared clonotypes between healthy human individuals. Study-wide context: Three plates each covered CD4 naive and memory; CD8 naive two, CD8 memory one. Study-level results: Researchers sampled only blood; tissue repertoires likely differ. Clonotype sharing across several donors was observed for approximately 5% of naive CD4 clonotypes. Researchers found naive subsets generally carried larger estimated richness than memory subsets.

Germline V gene sequence: CDR1 GTSNPN, CDR2 SVGIG (reference sequence). CDR3 length: 15 amino acids. V lost 8 bases and J lost 0; bases outside the gene matches: 10. Comment on this clone: Antigen unknown.

TCRdb's table, derived via immunoSEQ multiplex PCR, lists solely in-frame clones and lacks some. The sample carries around 2.5 million clones, 80% to 95% recorded once. V gene TRBV30 combines with J gene TRBJ2-1, with 7 bases identical to TRBD2. This sequence originates from a man aged 18 to 30 in good health. Some clones in this sample may be carry-over from other donors' samples. The sequenced material came from naive CD4+ T cells from PBMCs. As for subset: CD45RA+ positively selected. CDR3 region: CARHGGSNSYNEQFF. The CDR3 DNA sequence: TGTGCCAGACACGGCGGGAGCAACTCCTACAATGAGCAGTTCTTC.